One sample yielded the 16 T cell receptor beta chains listed below, sequenced in a study of identical twins. TCRdb itself ran the 5' RACE reads through MiXCR, one entry per CDR3 protein. The data hold 1.5 million to 2 million distinct CDR3 sequences, with around a third observed a single time. The sample consisted of cord blood. These receptors came from a newborn girl in good health.

A few counts support this clonotype. The chain combines TRBV28 with TRBJ2-7, with 11 bases matching TRBD1. Trimming took 5 bases from V and 3 from J; bases not matched to a gene: 9. The CDR3 is 16 residues long. Germline V CDR1 and CDR2: MDHEN, SYDVKM. CDR3 in DNA: TGTGCCAGCAGTCCGGGGACAGGGGGTCTCTTCTACGAGCAGTACTTC. Protein sequence: CASSPGTGGLFYEQYF.

The chain combines TRBV20-1 with TRBJ2-5, with TRBD2 identical over 9 bases. V dropped 2 bases and J dropped 11; count of bases not matched to a gene: 9. Germline CDR1 reads DFQATT; CDR2 reads SNEGSKA (reference sequence). This CDR3 has 13 amino acids. CDR3 sequence (DNA): TGCAGTGCTAGACGACTAGCGGCCCAGGTTCAGTACTTC. It translates to CSARRLAAQVQYF.

This clonotype turned up a few times. V gene TRBV2 combines with J gene TRBJ1-6; TRBD1 matches at 8 bases. Germline V gene lookup returns CDR1 SNHLY and CDR2 FYNNEI. V lost 8 bases, J lost 9 bases, and 6 bases stayed unmatched. The CDR3 contains 13 residues. The CDR3: CASRGQGGSPLHF. As DNA, the CDR3 is TGTGCCAGCCGTGGACAGGGTGGTTCACCCCTCCACTTT.

V gene TRBV12-3 or TRBV12-4 combines with J gene TRBJ2-7; D may be TRBD1 (6 bases). Trimming removed 7 bases from V and 4 bases from J, with 20 bases in between. The CDR3 is made up of 15 amino acids. CDR3 DNA: TGTGCCAGCACTTCTACGGGACATGATCTTTACGAGCAGTACTTC. Encoded protein: CASTSTGHDLYEQYF.

This chain joins TRBV11-2 and TRBJ2-1; a possible D gene is TRBD2 (6 bases). The J call is uncertain, as TRBJ2-7 better fits the DNA end. CDR1 and CDR2 (germline): SGHAT, FQNNGV. The CDR3 sequence is 17 residues long. The CDR3 reads CASSSSSGQSSYNEQYF. Written as DNA, the CDR3 is TGTGCCAGCAGCTCATCGAGCGGGCAGAGCTCCTACAATGAGCAGTACTTC.

V is TRBV4-1 and J is TRBJ2-4; D possibly matches TRBD1 or TRBD2 (5 bases each). The CDR3 runs to 11 residues. CDR1 and CDR2 (germline): MGHRA, YSYEKL. V shed 5 bases and J shed 13 bases, with 12 bases lying between them. CDR3 nucleotide sequence: TGCGCCAGCAGCTCACCGGGACGGCAGTACTTC. Its translation is CASSSPGRQYF.

This clonotype appeared a single time. The chain couples TRBV4-1 to TRBJ1-4; no clear D gene. CDR1 and CDR2 from the germline V gene are MGHRA and YSYEKL. This CDR3 region has 16 residues. V was shortened by 1 base and J by 0 bases, with 9 bases between the two germline ends. The CDR3 nucleotides are TGCGCCAGCAGCCAAGTGATGCTCGCAACTAATGAAAAACTGTTTTTT. The encoded protein is CASSQVMLATNEKLFF.

This clonotype was counted a few times. The chain has TRBV20-1 and TRBJ2-7; a weak D match, TRBD2 (5 bases). Germline assignment: CDR1 DFQATT and CDR2 SNEGSKA (reference sequence). V lost 0 bases and J 5 bases, leaving 14 bases between the germline ends. The CDR3 extends over 14 amino acids. This CDR3 is CSARDPGRVHEQYF. CDR3 sequence (DNA): TGCAGTGCTAGAGATCCGGGAAGGGTCCACGAGCAGTACTTC.

The rearrangement links TRBV12-3 or TRBV12-4 to TRBJ2-1, with 7 positions matching TRBD1. V was clipped by 4 bases and J by 12 bases; unmatched bases: 9. CDR3 length: 13 amino acids. CDR3 sequence reads: CASSSRPQGWQFF. CDR3 in DNA: TGTGCCAGCAGTTCCCGTCCACAGGGGTGGCAGTTCTTC.

This clonotype has at least ten counts. The chain combines TRBV6-2 or TRBV6-3 with TRBJ2-1, with a tentative D call TRBD2 (6 bases). In germline, CDR1 is MNHEY, CDR2 SVGEGT. V was cut by 6 bases and J by 12 bases, with 18 bases left in between. This CDR3 has 13 residues. The CDR3 spells CASRIPGTVAQFF. Here the CDR3 DNA reads TGTGCCAGCAGAATCCCAGGGACTGTTGCGCAGTTCTTC.

The genes are TRBV5-1 and TRBJ2-1; 7 bases are shared with TRBD1. The ends lost 4 bases at V and 7 bases at J; junction bases unmatched: 5. The CDR3 consists of 13 residues. Germline V gene sequence: CDR1 SGHRS, CDR2 YFSETQ. This CDR3 is CASSGTVRNEQFF. The CDR3 DNA sequence: TGCGCCAGCAGCGGGACAGTTAGGAATGAGCAGTTCTTC.

The V gene is TRBV5-1, the J gene TRBJ2-7; tentative D call: TRBD1 (5 bases). This CDR3 spans 15 amino acids. The ends were cut back, 4 bases at V and 2 bases at J, with 16 bases in the middle. The germline gives CDR1 SGHRS, CDR2 YFSETQ. CDR3 protein: CASSLLSGNPYEQYF. CDR3 DNA sequence: TGCGCCAGCAGCCTCCTGTCAGGGAACCCCTACGAGCAGTACTTC. Together with reference TRBV5-1 and TRBJ2-7, the CDR3 gives the full variable domain: KAGVTQTPRYLIKTRGQQVTLSCSPISGHRSVSWYQQTPGQGLQFLFEYFSETQRNKGNFPGRFSGRQFSNSRSEMNVSTLELGDSALYLCASSLLSGNPYEQYFGPGTRLTVT.

This clonotype was picked up a small number of times. CDR3 amino acids: CASSPDQGQTDTQYF. In DNA, the CDR3 is TGTGCCAGCAGCCCAGACCAGGGCCAGACAGATACGCAGTATTTT. The V gene is TRBV7-9, the J gene TRBJ2-3, with a tentative D call TRBD1 (5 bases). V lost 5 bases and J lost 3, with 15 bases in between. This CDR3 comprises 15 residues. The germline V gene has CDR1 SEHNR and CDR2 FQNEAQ (reference sequence).

The CDR3 DNA reads as TGTGCCAGCAGTTCATTGGGACAGGGGAACTCACCCCTCCACTTT. Protein sequence: CASSSLGQGNSPLHF. The chain couples TRBV27 to TRBJ1-6, with TRBD1 identical over 10 bases. Unmatched junction bases numbered 7, after V lost 4 bases and J lost 10 bases. Germline CDR1 and CDR2: MNHEY and SMNVEV (reference sequence). The CDR3 totals 15 residues.

V usage is TRBV6-6 and J usage is TRBJ1-2, with D possibly being TRBD1 (5 bases). Germline V gene sequence: CDR1 MNHNY, CDR2 SVGAGI (reference sequence). CDR3 size: 13 residues. Trimming pared 6 bases from V and 7 bases from J, leaving 15 bases between. CDR3 residues: CASSFHQGGGYTF. DNA for the CDR3: TGTGCCAGCAGCTTCCATCAGGGAGGTGGCTACACCTTC.

The chain has TRBV24-1 and TRBJ1-1, with D possibly being TRBD1 (5 bases). This CDR3 is built from 14 residues. V was shortened by 9 bases and J by 2 bases, with 15 bases between the two germline ends. CDR1 KGHDR and CDR2 SFDVKD come from the germline V gene. CDR3 amino acids: CATRGVKGNTEAFF. As DNA, the CDR3 is TGTGCCACCCGGGGGGTGAAGGGAAACACTGAAGCTTTCTTT.